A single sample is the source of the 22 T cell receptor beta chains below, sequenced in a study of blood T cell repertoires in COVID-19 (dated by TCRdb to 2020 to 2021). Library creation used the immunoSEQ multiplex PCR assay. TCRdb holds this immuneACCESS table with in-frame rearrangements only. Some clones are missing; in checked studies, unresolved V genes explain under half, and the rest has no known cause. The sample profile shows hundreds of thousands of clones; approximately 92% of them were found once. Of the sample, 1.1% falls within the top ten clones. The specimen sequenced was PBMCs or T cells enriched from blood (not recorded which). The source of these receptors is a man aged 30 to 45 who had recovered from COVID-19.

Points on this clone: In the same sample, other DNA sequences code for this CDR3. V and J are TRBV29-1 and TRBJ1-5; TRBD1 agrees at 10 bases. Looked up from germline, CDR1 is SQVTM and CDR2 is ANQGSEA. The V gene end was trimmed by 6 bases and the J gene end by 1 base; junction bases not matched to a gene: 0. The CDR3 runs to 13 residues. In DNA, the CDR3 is TGCAGCGTGGGACAGGGGAGCAATCAGCCCCAGCATTTT. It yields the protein CSVGQGSNQPQHF.

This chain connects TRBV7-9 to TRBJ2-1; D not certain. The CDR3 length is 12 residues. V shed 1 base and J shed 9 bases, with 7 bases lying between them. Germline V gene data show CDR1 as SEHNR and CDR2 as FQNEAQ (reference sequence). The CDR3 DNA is TGTGCCAGCAGCTTAGAGGAGCGTGAGCAGTTCTTC. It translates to CASSLEEREQFF. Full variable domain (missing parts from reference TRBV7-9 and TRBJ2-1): DTGVSQNPRHKITKRGQNVTFRCDPISEHNRLYWYRQTLGQGPEFLTYFQNEAQLEKSRLLSDRFSAERPKGSFSTLEIQRTEQGDSAMYLCASSLEEREQFFGPGTRLTVL.

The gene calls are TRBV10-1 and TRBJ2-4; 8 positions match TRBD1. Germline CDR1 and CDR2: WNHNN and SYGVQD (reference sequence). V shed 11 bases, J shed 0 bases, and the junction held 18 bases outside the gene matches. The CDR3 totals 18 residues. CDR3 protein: CAGRPGGQGTPAKNIQYF. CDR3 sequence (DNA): TGCGCCGGCCGCCCAGGAGGACAGGGAACCCCAGCCAAAAACATTCAGTACTTC.

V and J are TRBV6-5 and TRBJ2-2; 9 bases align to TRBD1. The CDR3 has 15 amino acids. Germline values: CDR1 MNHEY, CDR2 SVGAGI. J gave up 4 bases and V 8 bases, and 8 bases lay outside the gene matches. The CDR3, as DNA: TGTGCCAGCTGGGACCTGACAGGGGGCACCGGGGAGCTGTTTTTT. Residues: CASWDLTGGTGELFF.

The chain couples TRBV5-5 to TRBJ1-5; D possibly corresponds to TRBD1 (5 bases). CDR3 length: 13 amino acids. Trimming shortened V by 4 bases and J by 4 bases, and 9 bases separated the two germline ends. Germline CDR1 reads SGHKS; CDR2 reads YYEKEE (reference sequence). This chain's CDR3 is CASSDRRNQPQHF. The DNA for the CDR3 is TGTGCCAGCAGCGACAGACGGAATCAGCCCCAGCATTTT.

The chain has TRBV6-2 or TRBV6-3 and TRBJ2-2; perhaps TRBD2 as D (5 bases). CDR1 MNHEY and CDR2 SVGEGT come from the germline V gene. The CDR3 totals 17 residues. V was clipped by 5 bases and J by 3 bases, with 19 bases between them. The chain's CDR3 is CASSHRYRGLHTGELFF. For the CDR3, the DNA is TGTGCCAGCAGTCACCGGTATCGGGGATTGCACACCGGGGAGCTGTTTTTT.

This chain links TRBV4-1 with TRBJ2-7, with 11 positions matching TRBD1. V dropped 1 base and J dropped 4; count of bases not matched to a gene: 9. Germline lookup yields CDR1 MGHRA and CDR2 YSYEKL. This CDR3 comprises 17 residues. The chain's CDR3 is CASSQAGTGGPGYEQYF. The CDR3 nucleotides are TGCGCCAGCAGCCAAGCGGGGACAGGGGGTCCGGGATACGAGCAGTACTTC.

The CDR3 DNA reads as TGTGCCACCAGTGATCCGCGAAACCCCTACAATGAGCAGTTCTTC. This sequence encodes CATSDPRNPYNEQFF. J is TRBJ2-1 and V is TRBV24-1; D unclear. Per the germline V gene, CDR1 is KGHDR and CDR2 is SFDVKD. The length of the CDR3 is 15 residues. With 3 bases removed from V and 2 bases from J, the gap between germline ends came to 10 bases.

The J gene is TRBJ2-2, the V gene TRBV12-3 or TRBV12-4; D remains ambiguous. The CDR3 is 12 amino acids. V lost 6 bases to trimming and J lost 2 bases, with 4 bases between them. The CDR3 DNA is TGTGCCAGCAGACTAAACACCGGGGAGCTGTTTTTT. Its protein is CASRLNTGELFF.

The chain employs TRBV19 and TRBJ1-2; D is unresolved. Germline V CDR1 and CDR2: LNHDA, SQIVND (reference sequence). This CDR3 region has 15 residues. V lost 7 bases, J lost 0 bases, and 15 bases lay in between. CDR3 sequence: CASTATNLANYGYTF. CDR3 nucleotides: TGTGCCAGTACTGCGACAAACTTAGCTAACTATGGCTACACCTTC.

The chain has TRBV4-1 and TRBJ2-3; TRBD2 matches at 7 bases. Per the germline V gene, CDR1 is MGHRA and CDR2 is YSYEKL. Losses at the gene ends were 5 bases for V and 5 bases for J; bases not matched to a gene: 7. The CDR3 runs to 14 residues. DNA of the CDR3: TGCGCCAGCAGCAAAGGGACTAACGGAGATACGCAGTATTTT. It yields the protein CASSKGTNGDTQYF.

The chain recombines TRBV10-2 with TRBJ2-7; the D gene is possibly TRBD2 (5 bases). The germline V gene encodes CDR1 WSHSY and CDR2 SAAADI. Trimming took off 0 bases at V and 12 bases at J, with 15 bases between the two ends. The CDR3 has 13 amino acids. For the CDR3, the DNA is TGCGCCAGCAGTGAGTCGGAGCAGCGGAACGCGTACTTC. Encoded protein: CASSESEQRNAYF.

DNA for the CDR3: TGTGCCAGCAAGGGAGGGCCGAATTACGAGCAGTACTTC. This codes for CASKGGPNYEQYF. V gene TRBV28 combines with J gene TRBJ2-7; TRBD2 agrees at 7 bases. The CDR3 has 13 residues. V was pared by 7 bases and J by 4 bases, with 7 bases of the junction left unmatched. CDR1 MDHEN and CDR2 SYDVKM come from the germline V gene. Combining the CDR3 with reference TRBV28 and TRBJ2-7 gives the whole variable domain DVKVTQSSRYLVKRTGEKVFLECVQDMDHENMFWYRQDPGLGLRLIYFSYDVKMKEKGDIPEGYSVSREKKERFSLILESASTNQTSMYLCASKGGPNYEQYFGPGTRLTVT.

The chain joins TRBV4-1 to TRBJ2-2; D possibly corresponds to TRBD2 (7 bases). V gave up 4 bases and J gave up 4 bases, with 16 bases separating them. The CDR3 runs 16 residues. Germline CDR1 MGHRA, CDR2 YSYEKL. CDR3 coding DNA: TGCGCCAGCAGCCTTAAAGGGGGGGGTTTCACCGGGGAGCTGTTTTTT. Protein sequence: CASSLKGGGFTGELFF.

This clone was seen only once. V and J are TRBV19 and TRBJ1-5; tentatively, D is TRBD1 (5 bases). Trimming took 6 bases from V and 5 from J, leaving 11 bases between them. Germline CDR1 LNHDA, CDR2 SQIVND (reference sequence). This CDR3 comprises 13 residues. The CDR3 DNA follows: TGTGCCAGTAGCGACAGTCGACATCAGCCCCAGCATTTT. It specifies CASSDSRHQPQHF. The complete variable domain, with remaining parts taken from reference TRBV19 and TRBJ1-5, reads DGGITQSPKYLFRKEGQNVTLSCEQNLNHDAMYWYRQDPGQGLRLIYYSQIVNDFQKGDIAEGYSVSREKKESFPLTVTSAQKNPTAFYLCASSDSRHQPQHFGDGTRLSIL.

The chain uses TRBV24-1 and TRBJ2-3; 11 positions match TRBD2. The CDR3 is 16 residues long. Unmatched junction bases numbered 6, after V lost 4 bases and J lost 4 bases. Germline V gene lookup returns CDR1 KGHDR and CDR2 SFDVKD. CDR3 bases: TGTGCCACCAGTGACATAGCGGGAGGGCCCTCAGATACGCAGTATTTT. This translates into CATSDIAGGPSDTQYF.

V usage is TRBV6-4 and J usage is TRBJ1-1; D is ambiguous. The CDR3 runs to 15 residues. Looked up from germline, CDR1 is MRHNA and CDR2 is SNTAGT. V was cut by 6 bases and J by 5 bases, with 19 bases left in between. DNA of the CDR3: TGTGCCAGCAGCCCGGAGGGAGGGCGCGAAACTGAAGCTTTCTTT. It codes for CASSPEGGRETEAFF.

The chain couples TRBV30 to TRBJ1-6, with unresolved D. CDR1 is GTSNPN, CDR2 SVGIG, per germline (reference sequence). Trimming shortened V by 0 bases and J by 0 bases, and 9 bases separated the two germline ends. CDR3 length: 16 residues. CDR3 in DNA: TGTGCCTGGAGTGTTGAAGGGAGCTCCTATAATTCACCCCTCCACTTT. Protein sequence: CAWSVEGSSYNSPLHF.

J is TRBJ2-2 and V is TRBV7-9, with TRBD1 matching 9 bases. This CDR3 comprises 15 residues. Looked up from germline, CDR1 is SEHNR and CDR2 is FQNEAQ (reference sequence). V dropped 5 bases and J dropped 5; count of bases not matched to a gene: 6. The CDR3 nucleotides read TGTGCCAGCAGCACACAGGGGGCTATTACCGGGGAGCTGTTTTTT. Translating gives CASSTQGAITGELFF.

CDR3 sequence (DNA): TGTGCCAGCAGAACCCCAAAGGGGGATGAAAAACTGTTTTTT. Translation: CASRTPKGDEKLFF. This sequence joins TRBV28 and TRBJ1-4; D is possibly TRBD1 (6 bases). The germline gives CDR1 MDHEN, CDR2 SYDVKM. Trimming took off 6 bases at V and 6 bases at J, with 14 bases between the two ends. This CDR3 comprises 14 residues.

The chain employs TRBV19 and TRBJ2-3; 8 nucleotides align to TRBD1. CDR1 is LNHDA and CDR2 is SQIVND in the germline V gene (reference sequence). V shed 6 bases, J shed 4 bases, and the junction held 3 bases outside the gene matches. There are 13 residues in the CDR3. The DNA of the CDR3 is TGTGCCAGTAGAGGACAGGGCGCAGATACGCAGTATTTT. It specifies CASRGQGADTQYF.

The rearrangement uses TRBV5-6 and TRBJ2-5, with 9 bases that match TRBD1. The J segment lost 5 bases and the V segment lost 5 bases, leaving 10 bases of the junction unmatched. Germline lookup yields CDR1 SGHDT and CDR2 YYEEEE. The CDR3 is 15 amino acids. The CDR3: CASRKRDRVFETQYF. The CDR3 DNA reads TGTGCCAGCAGAAAGCGGGACAGGGTTTTTGAGACCCAGTACTTC.